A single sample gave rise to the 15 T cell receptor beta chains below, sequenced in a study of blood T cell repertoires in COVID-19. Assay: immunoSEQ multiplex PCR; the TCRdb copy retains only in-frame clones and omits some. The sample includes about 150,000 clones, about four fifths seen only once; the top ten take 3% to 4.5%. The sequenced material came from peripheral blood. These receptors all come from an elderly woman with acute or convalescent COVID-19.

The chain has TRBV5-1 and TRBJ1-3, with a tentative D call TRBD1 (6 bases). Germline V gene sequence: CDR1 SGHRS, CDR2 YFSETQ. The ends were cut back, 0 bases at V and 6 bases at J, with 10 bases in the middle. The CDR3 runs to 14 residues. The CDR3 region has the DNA TGCGCCAGCAGCTTGGGACAGGTCGAAAACACCATATATTTT. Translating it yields CASSLGQVENTIYF.

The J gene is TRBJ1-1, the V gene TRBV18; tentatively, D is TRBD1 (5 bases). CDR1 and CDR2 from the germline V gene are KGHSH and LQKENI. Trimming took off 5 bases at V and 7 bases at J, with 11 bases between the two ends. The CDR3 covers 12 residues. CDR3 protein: CASSVEGLEAFF. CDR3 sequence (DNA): TGTGCCAGCTCAGTGGAGGGACTTGAAGCTTTCTTT. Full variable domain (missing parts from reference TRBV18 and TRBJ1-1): NAGVMQNPRHLVRRRGQEARLRCSPMKGHSHVYWYRQLPEEGLKFMVYLQKENIIDESGMPKERFSAEFPKEGPSILRIQQVVRGDSAAYFCASSVEGLEAFFGQGTRLTVV.

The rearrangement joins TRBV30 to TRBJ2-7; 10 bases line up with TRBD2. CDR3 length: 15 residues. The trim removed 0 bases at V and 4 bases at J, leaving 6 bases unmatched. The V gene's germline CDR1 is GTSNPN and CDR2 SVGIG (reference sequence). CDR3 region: CAWSVASGSLYEQYF. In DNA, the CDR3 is TGTGCCTGGAGTGTGGCTAGCGGGAGTCTATACGAGCAGTACTTC.

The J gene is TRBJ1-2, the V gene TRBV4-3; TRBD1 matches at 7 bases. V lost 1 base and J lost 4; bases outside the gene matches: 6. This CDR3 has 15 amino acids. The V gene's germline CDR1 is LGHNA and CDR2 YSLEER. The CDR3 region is CASSQAQGIIYGYTF. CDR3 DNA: TGCGCCAGCAGCCAAGCACAGGGGATCATCTATGGCTACACCTTC.

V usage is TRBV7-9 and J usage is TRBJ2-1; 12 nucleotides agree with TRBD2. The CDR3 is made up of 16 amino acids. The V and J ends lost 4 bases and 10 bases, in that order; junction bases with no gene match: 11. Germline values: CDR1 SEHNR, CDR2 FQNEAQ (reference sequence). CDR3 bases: TGTGCCAGCAGCTCCCCTCCTAGCGGGAGGGCCGGGGAGCAGTTCTTC. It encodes CASSSPPSGRAGEQFF.

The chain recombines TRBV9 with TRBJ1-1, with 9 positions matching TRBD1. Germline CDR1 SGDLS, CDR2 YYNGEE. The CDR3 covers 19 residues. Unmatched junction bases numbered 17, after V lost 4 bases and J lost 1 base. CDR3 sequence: CASSSTRQGVVYRNTEAFF. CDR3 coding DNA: TGTGCCAGCAGCTCGACCAGACAGGGGGTAGTTTATCGGAACACTGAAGCTTTCTTT. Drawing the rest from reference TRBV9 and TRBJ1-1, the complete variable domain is DSGVTQTPKHLITATGQRVTLRCSPRSGDLSVYWYQQSLDQGLQFLIQYYNGEERAKGNILERFSAQQFPDLHSELNLSSLELGDSALYFCASSSTRQGVVYRNTEAFFGQGTRLTVV.

Here the CDR3 DNA reads TGTGCCAGCAGCTTGCCCCTTAACAACGAGCAGTACTTC. Encoded protein: CASSLPLNNEQYF. This sequence joins TRBV5-4 and TRBJ2-7; D not resolved. CDR1 and CDR2 (germline): SGHNT, YYREEE (reference sequence). This CDR3 has 13 amino acids. V lost 1 base to trimming and J lost 5 bases, with 10 bases between them. Filled out from reference TRBV5-4 and TRBJ2-7, the complete variable domain reads ETGVTQSPTHLIKTRGQQVTLRCSSQSGHNTVSWYQQALGQGPQFIFQYYREEENGRGNFPPRFSGLQFPNYSSELNVNALELDDSALYLCASSLPLNNEQYFGPGTRLTVT.

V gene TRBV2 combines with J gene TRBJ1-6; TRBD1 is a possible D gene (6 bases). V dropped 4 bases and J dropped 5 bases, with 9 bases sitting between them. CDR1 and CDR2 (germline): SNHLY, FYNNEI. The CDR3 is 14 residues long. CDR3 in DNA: TGTGCCAGCAGTGCCCGGACAGATAATTCACCCCTCCACTTT. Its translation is CASSARTDNSPLHF. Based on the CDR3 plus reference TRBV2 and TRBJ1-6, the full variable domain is EPEVTQTPSHQVTQMGQEVILRCVPISNHLYFYWYRQILGQKVEFLVSFYNNEISEKSEIFDDQFSVERPDGSNFTLKIRSTKLEDSAMYFCASSARTDNSPLHFGNGTRLTVT.

This CDR3 reads CAWSGTAATNEKLFF. The DNA for the CDR3 is TGTGCCTGGAGTGGTACAGCCGCAACTAATGAAAAACTGTTTTTT. V usage is TRBV30 and J usage is TRBJ1-4; D is undetermined. Between the trimmed V and J ends, which lost 1 base and 0 bases, there was a span of 9 bases. Germline CDR1 reads GTSNPN; CDR2 reads SVGIG (reference sequence). CDR3 length equals 15 residues.

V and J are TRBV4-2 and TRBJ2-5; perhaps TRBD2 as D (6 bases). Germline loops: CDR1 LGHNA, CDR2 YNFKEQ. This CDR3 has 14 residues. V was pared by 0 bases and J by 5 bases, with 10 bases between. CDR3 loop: CASSQERLAETQYF. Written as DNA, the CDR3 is TGTGCCAGCAGCCAAGAGAGGCTAGCGGAGACCCAGTACTTC.

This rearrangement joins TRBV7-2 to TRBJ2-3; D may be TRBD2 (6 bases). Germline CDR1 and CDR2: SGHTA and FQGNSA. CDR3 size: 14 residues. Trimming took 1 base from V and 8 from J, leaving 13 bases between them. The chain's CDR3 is CASSLDGGGGTQYF. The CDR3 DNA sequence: TGTGCCAGCAGCTTAGACGGGGGAGGCGGTACGCAGTATTTT.

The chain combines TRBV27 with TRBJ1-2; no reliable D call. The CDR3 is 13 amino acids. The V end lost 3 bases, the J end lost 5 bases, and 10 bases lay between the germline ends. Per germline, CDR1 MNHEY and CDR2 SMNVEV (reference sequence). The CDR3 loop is CASSLGEEYGYTF. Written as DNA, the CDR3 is TGTGCCAGCAGTTTGGGAGAGGAGTATGGCTACACCTTC.

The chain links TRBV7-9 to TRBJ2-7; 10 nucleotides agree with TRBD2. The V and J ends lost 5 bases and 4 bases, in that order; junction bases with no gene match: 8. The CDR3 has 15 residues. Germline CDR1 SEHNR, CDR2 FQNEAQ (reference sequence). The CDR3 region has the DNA TGTGCCAGCAGCATCCGAGCGGGAGGGCCTTACGAGCAGTACTTC. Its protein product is CASSIRAGGPYEQYF.

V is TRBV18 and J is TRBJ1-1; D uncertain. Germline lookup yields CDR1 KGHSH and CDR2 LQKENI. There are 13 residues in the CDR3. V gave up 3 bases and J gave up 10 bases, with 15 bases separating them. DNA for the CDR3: TGTGCCAGCTCACCCAATCACGAGGCTGCAGCTTTCTTT. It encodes CASSPNHEAAAFF.

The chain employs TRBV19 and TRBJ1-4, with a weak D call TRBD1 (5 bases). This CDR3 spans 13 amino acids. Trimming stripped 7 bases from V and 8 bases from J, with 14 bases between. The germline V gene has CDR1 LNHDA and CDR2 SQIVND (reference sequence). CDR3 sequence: CASTRTIKEKLFF. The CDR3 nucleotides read TGTGCCAGTACCCGGACAATCAAAGAAAAACTGTTTTTT.